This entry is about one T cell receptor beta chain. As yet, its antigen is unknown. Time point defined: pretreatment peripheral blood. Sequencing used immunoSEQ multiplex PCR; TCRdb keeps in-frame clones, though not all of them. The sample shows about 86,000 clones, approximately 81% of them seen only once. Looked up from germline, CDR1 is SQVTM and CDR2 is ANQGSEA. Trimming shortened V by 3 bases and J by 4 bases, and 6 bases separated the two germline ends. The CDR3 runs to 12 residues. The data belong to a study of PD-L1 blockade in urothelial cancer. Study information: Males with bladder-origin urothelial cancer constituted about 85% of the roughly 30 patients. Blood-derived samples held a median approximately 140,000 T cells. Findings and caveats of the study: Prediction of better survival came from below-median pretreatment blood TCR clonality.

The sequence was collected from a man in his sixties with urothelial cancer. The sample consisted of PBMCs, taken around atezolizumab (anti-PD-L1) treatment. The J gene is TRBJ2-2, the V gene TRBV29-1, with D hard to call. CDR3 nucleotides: TGCAGCGTTGACAGAGGCACCGGGGAGCTGTTTTTT. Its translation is CSVDRGTGELFF.